This TCR beta chain originates from a study of blood T cells in healthy people across ages. Ten or more counts support this clonotype. Its antigen is not known. It was with a sample-barcoded 5' primer and a J-beta primer mix that a second PCR of about 7 to 12 cycles was run. A single record per CDR3 protein comes from TCRdb applying MiXCR to the 5' RACE reads. The sample lists a few hundred thousand distinct CDR3 sequences, about a quarter occurring once. The ends lost 4 bases at V and 10 bases at J; junction bases unmatched: 3. The CDR3 runs to 11 residues. The V gene's germline CDR1 is SQVTM and CDR2 ANQGSEA. General study points: When set beside aged donors, long-lived donors presented more naive CD4+ cells and higher diversity.

Another study also made use of these data, one on T cells of mothers and their children. Per that study: Nine systemically healthy Caucasian donors: three mothers, six children. Each mother yielded more than 8.5 million TCR beta CDR3 reads. Each child yielded 2.5 million to 3 million reads. Mother-child pairs who were related displayed a slightly higher overlap than unrelated pairs, a difference that was non-significant.

This TCR was recovered from a boy aged 2-9 years in good health. The V call is TRBV29-1, the J call TRBJ1-1; 10 positions agree with TRBD1. What was sequenced was blood. The CDR3 loop reads CSVVGDRGAFF. CDR3 DNA sequence: TGCAGCGTTGTGGGGGACAGGGGAGCTTTCTTT.